This TCR beta chain stems from a study of cytomegalovirus exposure and HLA in healthy donors. Study details: From donors who were HLA-typed, an early data release held around 80 million unique TCRs.

In regard to this clone: The antigen is undetermined.

This PCR relied on a set of 60 Vbeta primers and 13 Jbeta primers. Assay: immunoSEQ multiplex PCR; the TCRdb copy retains only in-frame clones and omits some. Its clone listing holds under 150,000 clones. The germline V gene has CDR1 SGHTA and CDR2 FQGNSA. With V trimmed by 5 bases and J by 4 bases, 6 bases remained unmatched. The CDR3 totals 14 residues. Study findings and constraints: TCR beta V segments were, for the most part, productive about 90% or about 30% of the time in an earlier analysis. A later analysis found most CMV-associated TCR beta chains apparently HLA-restricted. The classifier reportedly diagnosed cytomegalovirus status with high specificity and sensitivity.

The sequence was obtained from a middle-aged man in good health and CMV-seronegative. The gene calls are TRBV7-2 and TRBJ1-1, with 8 bases fitting TRBD1. The sequencing sample was made of PBMCs. The CDR3 is CASSARGQGTEAFF. The CDR3 bases are TGTGCCAGCAGCGCCCGAGGACAGGGCACTGAAGCTTTCTTT.